There are many counts of the clone carrying this TCR beta chain. Investigators prepared the TCR beta libraries by applying iRepertoire HTBI primers and Arm-PCR of CDR3 regions. TCRdb re-called the multiplex PCR reads through MiXCR, storing one row per CDR3 protein. This sample yields over 650,000 distinct CDR3 sequences, of which about 30% are seen a single time; about 40% belongs to the top ten. The sample originates from a study of regulatory T cells in long-lasting Graves disease. Stated time point: persistent/refractory GD, antithyroid drugs over 5 years with positive TRAb. With RNA extracted from PBMCs as input, the TCR library was made. Germline CDR1 and CDR2: SGHTA and FQGNSA. CDR3 length: 14 amino acids. Trimming removed 1 base from V and 2 bases from J, with 8 bases in between.

The rearrangement links TRBV7-2 to TRBJ2-5, with D hard to call. The TCR was taken from a female donor with Graves disease. Specimen: peripheral blood mononuclear cells (PBMCs), collected when the disease was refractory, from a patient treated with antithyroid drugs. CDR3 region: CASSLVLPQETQYF. Here the CDR3 DNA reads TGTGCCAGCAGCTTAGTTCTCCCACAAGAGACCCAGTACTTC.